These 12 T cell receptor beta chains originate from one sample sequenced in a study of post-analysis software for immune sequencing data. Study-wide findings and caveats: Controls had lower frequencies than patients of four or five TRBV segments, which included TRBV5-6, TRBV5-1 and TRBV20-1.

These TCRs' antigens remain unknown. The TCR beta cDNA libraries contained unique molecular identifiers. From the PCR reads, TCRdb called clonotypes with MiXCR, one entry per CDR3 protein. The data show about 500,000 distinct CDR3 sequences, roughly 45% seen once. Sequencing was carried out using blood. These receptors were taken from a girl aged 5 to 17 with multiple sclerosis.

In its sample, this clonotype was seen a few times. The chain recombines TRBV15 with TRBJ1-2; no clear D. V lost 4 bases and J 4 bases, leaving 7 bases between the germline ends. The CDR3 runs to 12 residues. Germline CDR1 LNHNV, CDR2 YYDKDF (reference sequence). CDR3 in amino acids: CATSNPFYGYTF. The CDR3 DNA reads TGTGCCACCAGCAACCCATTCTATGGCTACACCTTC. Based on the CDR3 plus reference TRBV15 and TRBJ1-2, the full variable domain is DAMVIQNPRYQVTQFGKPVTLSCSQTLNHNVMYWYQQKSSQAPKLLFHYYDKDFNNEADTPDNFQSRRPNTSFCFLDIRSPGLGDTAMYLCATSNPFYGYTFGSGTRLTVV.

In its sample, this clonotype was seen a few times. The J gene is TRBJ2-1, the V gene TRBV20-1; D is undetermined. From germline, CDR1 is DFQATT and CDR2 SNEGSKA (reference sequence). This CDR3 spans 13 amino acids. V was trimmed by 0 bases and J by 13 bases, leaving 16 bases between them. CDR3 nucleotides: TGCAGTGCTAGAGACCACTCTCAGTTGAACCAGTTCTTC. It encodes CSARDHSQLNQFF.

The chain combines TRBV4-1 with TRBJ2-5; TRBD2 agrees at 7 bases. The J call may not be correct, given that the DNA end is closer to TRBJ2-7. CDR3 length equals 14 residues. The germline V gene has CDR1 MGHRA and CDR2 YSYEKL. CDR3 sequence reads: CASSRAGPDFEQYF. The CDR3 nucleotides read TGCGCCAGCAGCCGAGCGGGACCGGACTTCGAGCAGTACTTC.

J is TRBJ2-7 and V is TRBV6-2 or TRBV6-3, with D unclear. The CDR3 is 15 residues long. Trimming took off 5 bases at V and 4 bases at J, with 18 bases between the two ends. Per the germline V gene, CDR1 is MNHEY and CDR2 is SVGEGT. The CDR3 spells CASSRQRPLYYEQYF. The CDR3, as DNA: TGTGCCAGCAGTCGACAACGGCCACTCTATTACGAGCAGTACTTC.

This chain uses TRBV4-1 with TRBJ2-5; no clear D gene. Matching the DNA end better, TRBJ2-7 makes the J call doubtful. The length of the CDR3 is 14 residues. Germline CDR1 MGHRA, CDR2 YSYEKL. The CDR3 region is CASSQEGGKNEQYF. The CDR3, as DNA: TGCGCCAGCAGCCAAGAGGGTGGGAAGAACGAGCAGTACTTC.

The sample holds a few counts of this clonotype. The chain links TRBV20-1 to TRBJ2-1; 9 bases align to TRBD2. CDR3 length: 15 amino acids. Unmatched junction bases numbered 0, after V lost 0 bases and J lost 0 bases. Germline V CDR1 and CDR2: DFQATT, SNEGSKA (reference sequence). Here the CDR3 reads CSARDSGSSYNEQFF. The CDR3 bases are TGCAGTGCTAGAGATAGCGGGAGCTCCTACAATGAGCAGTTCTTC.

This clonotype was found once. V gene TRBV20-1 combines with J gene TRBJ1-2; D is unclear. Trimming left V 5 bases short and J 3 bases short, with 10 bases between. Germline loops: CDR1 DFQATT, CDR2 SNEGSKA (reference sequence). The CDR3 is 12 amino acids. The CDR3 region has the DNA TGCAGTGCTGCCCCTCAGTACTATGGCTACACCTTC. Protein product: CSAAPQYYGYTF.

The chain combines TRBV6-5 with TRBJ1-6, with D possibly being TRBD1 (5 bases). Germline CDR1 MNHEY, CDR2 SVGAGI. The V gene lost 2 bases and the J gene lost 10 bases, with 6 bases spanning the gap. There are 12 residues in the CDR3. CDR3: CASSYGGSPLHF. CDR3 coding DNA: TGTGCCAGCAGTTACGGGGGATCACCCCTCCACTTT.

This clonotype appeared a few times. This chain uses TRBV4-3 with TRBJ2-5, with D possibly TRBD2 on 6 matching bases. The germline V gene encodes CDR1 LGHNA and CDR2 YSLEER. The germline V and J ends were trimmed by 0 bases and 5 bases, with 13 bases remaining between them. The CDR3 is 15 residues long. CDR3 nucleotide sequence: TGCGCCAGCAGCCAAGATCACGGGGGAAGGGAGACCCAGTACTTC. It codes for CASSQDHGGRETQYF.

The chain joins TRBV12-3 or TRBV12-4 to TRBJ2-7; TRBD1 or TRBD2 may be the D gene (7 bases each). The CDR3 is made up of 15 amino acids. Trimming removed 4 bases at V and 6 bases at J, with 19 bases between. The CDR3: CASSWAGGGTLEQYF. In DNA, the CDR3 is TGTGCCAGCAGTTGGGCAGGGGGGGGGACACTCGAGCAGTACTTC.

This clonotype came up a few times. The chain has TRBV7-3 and TRBJ2-7; D not certain. The CDR3 runs to 16 residues. Germline CDR1 and CDR2: SGHTA and FQGTGA. Trimming cost V 1 base and J 2 bases, with 15 bases left between them. This CDR3 is CASSLNPGGFPYEQYF. For the CDR3, the DNA is TGTGCCAGCAGCTTAAACCCCGGCGGATTCCCCTACGAGCAGTACTTC.

This chain connects TRBV5-1 to TRBJ2-3; tentative D call: TRBD1 (6 bases). The CDR3 extends over 17 amino acids. V lost 2 bases to trimming and J lost 2 bases, with 18 bases between them. The V gene's germline CDR1 is SGHRS and CDR2 YFSETQ. CDR3 in DNA: TGCGCCAGCAGCTTTACAGGGAACGGGGTCACCACAGATACGCAGTATTTT. Translated: CASSFTGNGVTTDTQYF. Full variable domain (remainder filled in from reference TRBV5-1 and TRBJ2-3): KAGVTQTPRYLIKTRGQQVTLSCSPISGHRSVSWYQQTPGQGLQFLFEYFSETQRNKGNFPGRFSGRQFSNSRSEMNVSTLELGDSALYLCASSFTGNGVTTDTQYFGPGTRLTVL.